This TCR beta chain was obtained from a study of Ad26.COV2.S vaccination and SARS-CoV-2 variants. Study details: The authors gave Ad26.COV2.S intramuscularly, either once or twice 56 days apart.

This clone appeared once. The antigen remains unidentified. Assay: immunoSEQ multiplex PCR; the TCRdb copy retains only in-frame clones and omits some. There are 410,000 or so clones in the sample; around 92% occur only once, and more than 1.5% lies in the top ten. Study observations and caveats: Vaccine recipients surpassed placebo recipients in spike-specific TCR breadth.

Germline V lookup: CDR1 SGHDT, CDR2 YYEEEE. J gave up 1 base and V 4 bases, and 10 bases lay outside the gene matches. The CDR3 has 16 amino acids. Described treatment: around 19 received Ad26.COV2.S at low or high dose, single or two shots; 5 received placebo; per-sample allocation not given. On day 63 after the first injection, vaccine and placebo recipients gave samples. Boston provided a donor who was an adult aged 18-55 years. It was Wuhan-strain SARS-CoV-2 spike that the Ad26 vaccine vector expressed. This rearrangement joins TRBV5-6 to TRBJ1-2; 7 bases match TRBD1. The sequences come from peripheral blood, collected in a trial of Ad26.COV2.S vaccine versus placebo. This receptor was obtained from a person between 18 and 59 years old who received the Ad26.COV2.S COVID-19 vaccine or a placebo. CDR3 residues: CASSTLQGNYNYGYTF. In nucleotides, the CDR3 is TGTGCCAGCAGCACCCTACAGGGGAACTATAACTATGGCTACACCTTC.